This TCR beta chain was observed in a study of PD-1 blockade in classical Hodgkin lymphoma. The CDR3 is made up of 16 amino acids. The junction had 8 bases not matched to a gene; V was cut back by 3 bases and J by 5 bases. Relapses following autologous stem cell transplantation were seen in all patients, with brentuximab vedotin exposure varying. Through magnetic negative selection, CD8+ T cells were separated from PBMCs that had been thawed. The repertoire was sequenced with immunoSEQ multiplex PCR; TCRdb's copy has only in-frame clones and lacks some. The profile shows around 6,000 clones, around 50% of them singletons.

This clonotype originated in a human donor with classical Hodgkin lymphoma. Sequencing used CD8+ T cells from blood, obtained at baseline. This rearrangement joins TRBV7-1 to TRBJ2-5; TRBD1 matches 11 bases. TRBV7-1 is given ORF status, its function remaining uncertain. DNA for the CDR3: TGTGCCAGCAGCTCGCCGGGACAGGGGGTTCGGGAGACCCAGTACTTC. Its protein product is CASSSPGQGVRETQYF.